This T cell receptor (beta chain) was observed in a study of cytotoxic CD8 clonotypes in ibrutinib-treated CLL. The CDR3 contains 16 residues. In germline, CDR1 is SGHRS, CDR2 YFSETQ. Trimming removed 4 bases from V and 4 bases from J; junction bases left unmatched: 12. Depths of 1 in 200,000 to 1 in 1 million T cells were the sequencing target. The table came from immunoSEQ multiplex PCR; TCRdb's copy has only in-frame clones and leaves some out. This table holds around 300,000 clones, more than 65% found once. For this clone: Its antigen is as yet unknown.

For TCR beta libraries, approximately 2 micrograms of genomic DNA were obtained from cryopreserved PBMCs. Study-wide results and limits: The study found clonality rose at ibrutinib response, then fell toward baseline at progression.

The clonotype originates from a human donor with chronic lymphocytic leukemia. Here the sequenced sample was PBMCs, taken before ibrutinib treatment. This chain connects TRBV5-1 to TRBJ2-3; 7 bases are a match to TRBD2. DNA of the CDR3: TGCGCCAGCAGCACTCTAAGCGGGATGAGGGCAGATACGCAGTATTTT. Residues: CASSTLSGMRADTQYF.